This entry describes one TCR beta chain. Its antigen is unknown. This sample is drawn from a study of siplizumab effects on memory and regulatory T cells. Whole-study results and caveats: An assignable naive or memory phenotype was lacking in roughly 80-97% of proliferating CD4+ or CD8+ clones. The naive T cell population seemed more diverse than memory cells and seemed a major contributor to the alloresponse. Under siplizumab, alloreactive sequences traced to unstimulated CD4+ memory cells were significantly reduced.

The CDR3 sequence is 11 residues long. V shed 5 bases and J shed 5 bases, with 6 bases lying between them. Germline V lookup: CDR1 SGHTA, CDR2 FQGNSA. Produced via immunoSEQ multiplex PCR; TCRdb's table is partial and in-frame only. The sample has 70,000 to 95,000 clones; 85% to 90% are singletons. This TCR came from a human donor in good health. The genes are TRBV7-2 and TRBJ2-5; D remains ambiguous. The source material was CD4+ T cells sorted from blood. The CDR3 here is CASSDWETQYF. The CDR3 nucleotides are TGTGCCAGCAGCGATTGGGAGACCCAGTACTTC.